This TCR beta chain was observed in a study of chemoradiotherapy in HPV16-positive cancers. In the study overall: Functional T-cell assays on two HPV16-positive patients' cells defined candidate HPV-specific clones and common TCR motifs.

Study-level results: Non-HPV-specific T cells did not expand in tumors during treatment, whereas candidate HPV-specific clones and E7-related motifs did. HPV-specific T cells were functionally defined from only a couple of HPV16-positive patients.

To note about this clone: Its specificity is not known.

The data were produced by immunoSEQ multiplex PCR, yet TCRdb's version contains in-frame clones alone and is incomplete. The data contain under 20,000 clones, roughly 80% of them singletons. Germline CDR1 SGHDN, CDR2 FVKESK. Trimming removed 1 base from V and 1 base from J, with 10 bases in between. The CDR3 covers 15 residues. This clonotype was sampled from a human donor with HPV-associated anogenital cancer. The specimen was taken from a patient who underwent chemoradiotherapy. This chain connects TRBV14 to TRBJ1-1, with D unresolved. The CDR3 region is CASSQVIAANTEAFF. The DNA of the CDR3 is TGTGCCAGCAGCCAAGTTATCGCAGCGAACACTGAAGCTTTCTTT.